This TCR beta chain was sequenced in a study of cytomegalovirus exposure and HLA in healthy donors. The CDR3 is 16 amino acids. CDR1 is MGHRA, CDR2 YSYEKL, per germline. Trimming at V came to 4 bases and at J to 1 base, leaving 7 bases not matched to a gene. PCR used 60 Vbeta primers and 13 Jbeta primers. The protocol was immunoSEQ multiplex PCR, while the TCRdb copy is restricted to in-frame clones and leaves out a portion. The data show some 75,000 clones, under 80% seen once. The chain links TRBV4-1 to TRBJ1-5; 7 bases align to TRBD1. This clonotype was obtained from a man aged 18 to 30 in good health and CMV-seropositive. Specimen: PBMCs. The CDR3 here is CASSPRQGTSNQPQHF. CDR3 DNA sequence: TGCGCCAGCAGCCCAAGACAGGGTACGAGCAATCAGCCCCAGCATTTT.